The rows below give T cell receptor beta chains drawn from one sample of a study of T cell repertoires in cytomegalovirus infection. TCRdb passed the reads through MiXCR, listing each CDR3 protein once. The repertoire includes hundreds of thousands of distinct CDR3 sequences, about a third of them detected once, and roughly 13% sits in the top ten. These TCRs' antigens remain unknown. The input for sequencing was cultured CD8+ T cells from PBMCs, taken from culture after CMV antigen stimulation. The receptors originated from a human donor in good health (CMV status not recorded). Some clones in this sample may be carry-over from other donors' samples. The CDR3 runs from the conserved cysteine through the conserved F or W. The order of the fields is clone size, D gene, V gene, J gene, CDR3 DNA, CDR3 protein. The D gene is left open where the match is weak. A row's size may be missing; if present it is once, few, many or a size class.

clone size: few
D gene: NA
V gene: TRBV4-1
J gene: TRBJ1-4
CDR3 DNA: TGCGCCAGCAGCCAAGAGCCGATGGGACCGGGAAGTGAAAAACTGTTTTTT
CDR3 protein: CASSQEPMGPGSEKLFF

clone size: NA
D gene: TRBD1
V gene: TRBV27
J gene: TRBJ2-4
CDR3 DNA: TGTGCCAGCGCATCACAGGGGCTGGGGGTACTAGCCAAAAACATTCAGTACTTC
CDR3 protein: CASASQGLGVLAKNIQYF

clone size: few
D gene: NA
V gene: TRBV14
J gene: TRBJ2-7
CDR3 DNA: TGTGCCAGCAGCCAAGGAAAAGACCACAGCTCCTACGAGCAGTACTTC
CDR3 protein: CASSQGKDHSSYEQYF

clone size: many
D gene: TRBD2
V gene: TRBV12-3/TRBV12-4
J gene: TRBJ2-2
CDR3 DNA: TGTGCCAGTAGGGCGGGGGGCAACACCGGGGAGCTGTTTTTT
CDR3 protein: CASRAGGNTGELFF

clone size: NA
D gene: TRBD2
V gene: TRBV19
J gene: TRBJ2-1
CDR3 DNA: TGTGCCAGTAGTATAGCTCCTGCGGGGGGTTACAATGAGCAGTTCTTC
CDR3 protein: CASSIAPAGGYNEQFF

clone size: NA
D gene: NA
V gene: TRBV27
J gene: TRBJ2-5
CDR3 DNA: TGTGCCAGCGGGGAAGGGGCAGGGGTGGAAGAGACCCAGTACTTC
CDR3 protein: CASGEGAGVEETQYF

clone size: many
D gene: NA
V gene: TRBV7-2
J gene: TRBJ1-2
CDR3 DNA: TGTGCCAGCAGCCTCCGGCCGGTTAACGATGGCTACACCTTC
CDR3 protein: CASSLRPVNDGYTF

clone size: many
D gene: NA
V gene: TRBV20-1
J gene: TRBJ1-2
CDR3 DNA: TGCAGTGCTAGAGAGACCACAGGGAGATATGGCTACACCTTC
CDR3 protein: CSARETTGRYGYTF

clone size: NA
D gene: NA
V gene: TRBV7-6
J gene: TRBJ2-1
CDR3 DNA: TGTGCCAGCAGCTTAGCGGAGGGCGCCGGGGAGAATGAGCAGTTCTTC
CDR3 protein: CASSLAEGAGENEQFF

clone size: NA
D gene: NA
V gene: TRBV6-5
J gene: TRBJ1-1
CDR3 DNA: TGTGCCAGCAGTTTCACAGGTCAGAACACTGAAGCTTTCTTT
CDR3 protein: CASSFTGQNTEAFF

clone size: NA
D gene: NA
V gene: TRBV7-8
J gene: TRBJ2-6
CDR3 DNA: TGTGCCAGCATGGGTCCTGGGGCCAACGTCCTGACTTTC
CDR3 protein: CASMGPGANVLTF